The next 24 T cell receptor beta chains were all read from a single sample in a study of T-cell memory formation after mild COVID-19. TCRdb recomputed calls from the 5' RACE reads with MiXCR, one row per CDR3 protein. The sample has roughly 200,000 distinct CDR3 sequences, around 18% seen once. What was sequenced was PBMCs or a T cell subset sorted from them (not recorded which). Receptors originate from an adult woman who had mild COVID-19 (a few samples of this study predate the infection). Cell type and time point are not known.

In this sample, this clonotype turned up a few times. The chain employs TRBV5-1 and TRBJ2-3, with D possibly being TRBD2 (5 bases). V lost 6 bases to trimming and J lost 0 bases, with 11 bases between them. The CDR3 is 14 residues long. The germline V gene has CDR1 SGHRS and CDR2 YFSETQ. Here the CDR3 reads CASKRLLSTDTQYF. In nucleotides, the CDR3 is TGCGCCAGCAAGAGACTACTCAGCACAGATACGCAGTATTTT.

This clonotype was found a few times. This sequence joins TRBV20-1 and TRBJ2-3; 7 nucleotides match TRBD2. The CDR3 runs to 15 residues. The junction had 4 bases not matched to a gene; V was cut back by 0 bases and J by 1 base. Germline CDR1 DFQATT, CDR2 SNEGSKA (reference sequence). CDR3 DNA: TGCAGTGCTAGAGACCGGACTAGTGGCACAGATACGCAGTATTTT. Translation gives CSARDRTSGTDTQYF.

This sequence joins TRBV9 and TRBJ2-5; D possibly corresponds to TRBD1 (6 bases). The length of the CDR3 is 16 residues. Germline assignment: CDR1 SGDLS and CDR2 YYNGEE. Trimming removed 0 bases at V and 1 base at J, with 13 bases between. The CDR3 DNA is TGTGCCAGCAGCGTAGAGGGCAGGGGCCCCCAAGAGACCCAGTACTTC. Protein sequence: CASSVEGRGPQETQYF.

This clonotype was counted a few times. The V call is TRBV29-1, the J call TRBJ2-1; D unresolved. V was clipped by 3 bases and J by 7 bases, with 19 bases between them. The CDR3 runs to 15 residues. Germline V gene lookup returns CDR1 SQVTM and CDR2 ANQGSEA. The CDR3 DNA reads as TGCAGCGTTGACTCCAAATTGATATCTGAAAATGAGCAGTTCTTC. Its translation is CSVDSKLISENEQFF.

The chain combines TRBV7-6 with TRBJ1-1; the D gene is possibly TRBD1 (5 bases). V was pared by 4 bases and J by 4 bases, with 10 bases between. Germline CDR1 and CDR2: SGHVS and FNYEAQ. The CDR3 is made up of 13 amino acids. The CDR3 spells CASSSRAGTEAFF. The CDR3 nucleotides are TGTGCCAGCAGCTCCAGGGCGGGCACTGAAGCTTTCTTT.

The chain has TRBV6-6 and TRBJ2-3; 7 positions agree with TRBD1. J lost 1 base, V lost 6 bases, and 10 bases had no gene match. The CDR3 covers 16 residues. Germline-derived CDR1 and CDR2 are MNHNY and SVGAGI (reference sequence). As DNA, the CDR3 is TGTGCCAGCAGAGATTCCGGGCAGGGGGGCACAGATACGCAGTATTTT. Translation: CASRDSGQGGTDTQYF.

This chain uses TRBV10-3 with TRBJ1-1; a possible D gene is TRBD1 (5 bases). Germline V CDR1 and CDR2: ENHRY, SYGVKD. V was trimmed by 10 bases and J by 7 bases, leaving 16 bases between them. This CDR3 comprises 12 residues. The CDR3, as DNA: TGTGCCACTTCAGGACAAGCGTATGAAGCTTTCTTT. This encodes CATSGQAYEAFF.

CDR3 nucleotides: TGTGCCAGCAGTTTTGAGGGGGCGCCTGGAAACACCATATATTTT. It yields the protein CASSFEGAPGNTIYF. The V and J genes are TRBV12-3 or TRBV12-4 and TRBJ1-3; 7 bases align to TRBD1. CDR3 size: 15 residues. V gave up 3 bases and J gave up 2 bases; unmatched junction bases: 4.

V gene TRBV5-6 combines with J gene TRBJ1-2, with 12 nucleotides matching TRBD1. The trim removed 4 bases at V and 13 bases at J, leaving 11 bases unmatched. Germline V lookup: CDR1 SGHDT, CDR2 YYEEEE. This CDR3 is 14 amino acids long. CDR3 sequence (DNA): TGTGCCAGCAGCAGAAACCGGGACAGGGGGCCCCCCACCTTC. Protein: CASSRNRDRGPPTF. Full variable domain (missing parts from reference TRBV5-6 and TRBJ1-2): DAGVTQSPTHLIKTRGQQVTLRCSPKSGHDTVSWYQQALGQGPQFIFQYYEEEERQRGNFPDRFSGHQFPNYSSELNVNALLLGDSALYLCASSRNRDRGPPTFGSGTRLTVV.

This clonotype was observed at least ten times. The chain has TRBV7-6 and TRBJ2-7; D may be TRBD1 (6 bases). The CDR3 totals 15 residues. Looked up from germline, CDR1 is SGHVS and CDR2 is FNYEAQ. The V end was cut by 5 bases, the J end by 2 bases, with 16 bases between. The DNA for the CDR3 is TGTGCCAGCAGCCAAGGCGGACAGTTAACCTACGAGCAGTACTTC. Translation: CASSQGGQLTYEQYF.

The chain uses TRBV7-9 and TRBJ1-3; the D is unclear. Trimming cost V 4 bases and J 0 bases, with 10 bases left between them. Germline CDR1 is SEHNR and CDR2 is FQNEAQ (reference sequence). The CDR3 has 15 amino acids. In DNA form, the CDR3 reads TGTGCCAGCAGCTCCATGGAGGGCTCTGGAAACACCATATATTTT. Translating it yields CASSSMEGSGNTIYF.

The rearrangement joins TRBV3-1 to TRBJ2-1, with D possibly TRBD2 on 7 matching bases. Germline V gene sequence: CDR1 LGHDT, CDR2 YNNKEL (reference sequence). Trimming removed 4 bases from V and 12 bases from J, with 22 bases in between. This CDR3 region has 15 residues. CDR3 DNA sequence: TGTGCCAGCAGCCCCCGTGGTGCGGGGGCGCCTACGCAGTTCTTC. Protein sequence: CASSPRGAGAPTQFF.

In this sample, this clonotype turned up a few times. The gene calls are TRBV29-1 and TRBJ2-2, with D unclear. Germline V gene sequence: CDR1 SQVTM, CDR2 ANQGSEA. There are 13 residues in the CDR3. V gave up 2 bases and J gave up 6 bases, with 10 bases separating them. CDR3 protein: CSVENSRPGELFF. The CDR3 DNA sequence: TGCAGCGTTGAAAATTCCCGGCCCGGGGAGCTGTTTTTT.

The chain recombines TRBV5-1 with TRBJ2-1; TRBD1 matches at 9 bases. Germline-derived CDR1 and CDR2 are SGHRS and YFSETQ. The CDR3 extends over 16 amino acids. Germline trimming cut 0 bases from V and 2 bases from J; bases unmatched to any gene: 3. This CDR3 reads CASSLAGQGTYNEQFF. CDR3 coding DNA: TGCGCCAGCAGCTTGGCCGGACAGGGGACCTACAATGAGCAGTTCTTC. The full variable domain, rest sourced from reference TRBV5-1 and TRBJ2-1, is KAGVTQTPRYLIKTRGQQVTLSCSPISGHRSVSWYQQTPGQGLQFLFEYFSETQRNKGNFPGRFSGRQFSNSRSEMNVSTLELGDSALYLCASSLAGQGTYNEQFFGPGTRLTVL.

The J gene is TRBJ2-2, the V gene TRBV24-1, with D perhaps matching TRBD1 or TRBD2 (6 bases each). Germline V gene sequence: CDR1 KGHDR, CDR2 SFDVKD. The CDR3 length is 15 residues. Trimming left V 4 bases short and J 5 bases short, with 13 bases between. The DNA for the CDR3 is TGTGCCACCAGTGAGTCGGGGGCCCTTACCGGGGAGCTGTTTTTT. This codes for CATSESGALTGELFF.

The chain's CDR3 is CATSSREHEQFF. CDR3 DNA sequence: TGTGCCACCAGTAGCCGGGAGCATGAGCAGTTCTTC. The chain is built from TRBV24-1 and TRBJ2-1; D perhaps matches TRBD2 (6 bases). V lost 6 bases, J lost 8 bases, and 10 bases lay in between. The germline V gene has CDR1 KGHDR and CDR2 SFDVKD. The CDR3 consists of 12 residues.

At least ten counts were recorded for this clonotype. The chain combines TRBV4-2 with TRBJ1-2; unclear D gene. The CDR3 has 14 residues. In germline, CDR1 is LGHNA, CDR2 YNFKEQ. Between the trimmed V and J ends, which lost 0 bases and 6 bases, there was a span of 11 bases. The CDR3: CASSQESGINGYTF. The CDR3 nucleotides read TGTGCCAGCAGCCAAGAGTCCGGGATCAATGGCTACACCTTC.

This clonotype was detected a few times. The genes are TRBV24-1 and TRBJ1-2; D may be TRBD1 (5 bases). Trimming took off 4 bases at V and 5 bases at J, with 16 bases between the two ends. Germline V CDR1 and CDR2: KGHDR, SFDVKD. The CDR3 has 15 amino acids. CDR3 nucleotides: TGTGCCACCAGTGACCCCGGGACCCCGGGGTATGGCTACACCTTC. Encoded protein: CATSDPGTPGYGYTF.

This chain uses TRBV25-1 with TRBJ2-3; D tentatively reads TRBD1 or TRBD2 (5 bases each). Trimming stripped 3 bases from V and 0 bases from J, with 22 bases between. The germline gives CDR1 MGHDK, CDR2 SYGVNS. The CDR3 is 19 residues long. The CDR3 loop is CASSDPEPGPQSSTDTQYF. In nucleotides, the CDR3 is TGTGCCAGCAGTGACCCTGAACCGGGGCCGCAGTCTAGCACAGATACGCAGTATTTT.

This clonotype has just a few counts. The chain carries TRBV7-9 and TRBJ2-1; 9 bases are a match to TRBD2. Germline CDR1 is SEHNR and CDR2 is FQNEAQ (reference sequence). This CDR3 region has 15 residues. Trimming removed 5 bases from V and 7 bases from J; junction bases left unmatched: 9. CDR3: CASSLASGNPNEQFF. Written as DNA, the CDR3 is TGTGCCAGCAGCCTCGCTAGCGGGAACCCAAATGAGCAGTTCTTC.

In this sample, this clonotype turned up a few times. CDR3 region: CSYLGTSLGNEQFF. The CDR3 DNA follows: TGCAGCTACCTCGGGACTAGCCTTGGAAATGAGCAGTTCTTC. This sequence joins TRBV29-1 and TRBJ2-1, with TRBD2 matching over 9 bases. The length of the CDR3 is 14 residues. Germline V gene lookup returns CDR1 SQVTM and CDR2 ANQGSEA. Germline trimming cut 8 bases from V and 7 bases from J; bases unmatched to any gene: 12.

This sequence joins TRBV24-1 and TRBJ2-2, with D tentatively TRBD2 (6 bases). Trimming took 6 bases from V and 6 from J, leaving 25 bases between them. In germline, CDR1 is KGHDR, CDR2 SFDVKD. The length of the CDR3 is 18 residues. The DNA for the CDR3 is TGTGCCACCAGTCGAGAATATTACTTCGGGGGAGCGGCCGGGGAGCTGTTTTTT. Protein: CATSREYYFGGAAGELFF.

This clonotype has a handful of counts. This rearrangement joins TRBV12-3 or TRBV12-4 to TRBJ2-1, with 13 bases matching TRBD2. The junction had 5 bases not matched to a gene; V was cut back by 8 bases and J by 7 bases. The CDR3 extends over 14 amino acids. Written as DNA, the CDR3 is TGTGCCAGCGTCCTGACTAGCGGGGGGAATGAGCAGTTCTTC. This translates into CASVLTSGGNEQFF.

This clonotype has more than one count but fewer than ten. The chain employs TRBV11-2 and TRBJ1-3; D is perhaps TRBD1 (6 bases). CDR1 and CDR2 (germline): SGHAT, FQNNGV. The CDR3 length is 14 residues. The V end lost 7 bases, the J end lost 8 bases, and 18 bases lay between the germline ends. As DNA, the CDR3 is TGTGCCAGCACCATCAGGGAAGGGGGTTACACCATATATTTT. The encoded protein is CASTIREGGYTIYF.